The subject of this entry is one T cell receptor beta chain. A much bigger clone sits one base away, suggesting this may be a read error. The CDR3 is made up of 14 amino acids. V lost 6 bases and J 8 bases, leaving 17 bases between the germline ends. The sample is drawn from a study of response to subunit inactivated influenza vaccine. TCRdb fed the RT-PCR reads into MiXCR, producing one record per CDR3 protein. The profile shows hundreds of thousands of distinct CDR3 sequences, 10% to 15% of them singletons. Here the sequenced sample was PBMCs from blood, taken on the day of vaccination. The J gene is TRBJ2-4, the V gene TRBV12-3 or TRBV12-4, with a weak D call TRBD1 (6 bases). This clonotype was sampled from a man over 45 who received an inactivated influenza vaccine. In DNA, the CDR3 is TGTGCCAGCAGCCCCACAGGGCCGAGTGACATTCAGTACTTC. Its translation is CASSPTGPSDIQYF.